A single sample is the source of the 30 T cell receptor beta chains below, sequenced in a study of CD8+CD57+ T cells in acquired aplastic anemia. For CDR3 and TCR beta VDJ profiling, genomic DNA was the template used. In TCRdb, the reads were re-called with MiXCR into one record per CDR3 protein. The top ten clones hold 40% to 55% of a sample with some 150,000 distinct CDR3 sequences, 71% of them seen once. Only patients with CD8+CD57+ cell expansion on flow cytometry were chosen for sequencing. The sequencing sample was made of sorted CD4+, CD8+, or CD8+CD57+ T cells (not recorded which) from PBMCs. Receptors were obtained from a human donor with aplastic anemia.

The chain uses TRBV5-5 and TRBJ1-1, with D possibly TRBD1 on 5 matching bases. Germline V lookup: CDR1 SGHKS, CDR2 YYEKEE (reference sequence). Trimming stripped 4 bases from V and 6 bases from J, with 16 bases between. The CDR3 contains 14 residues. The CDR3 protein is CASSLGTPKAEAFF. CDR3 coding DNA: TGTGCCAGCAGCCTCGGGACGCCCAAGGCTGAAGCTTTCTTT.

This clonotype was counted at least ten times. This sequence joins TRBV24-1 and TRBJ2-5, with a possible D match to TRBD2 (6 bases). There are 19 residues in the CDR3. Trimming cost V 2 bases and J 2 bases, with 23 bases left between them. Per the germline V gene, CDR1 is KGHDR and CDR2 is SFDVKD. CDR3 coding DNA: TGTGCCACCAGTGATTCCCGGGACTTAGGATTGATTCAACAAGAGACCCAGTACTTC. It codes for CATSDSRDLGLIQQETQYF.

V is TRBV20-1 and J is TRBJ1-4, with a weak D call TRBD1 (5 bases). Trimming took off 3 bases at V and 7 bases at J, with 18 bases between the two ends. Germline values: CDR1 DFQATT, CDR2 SNEGSKA (reference sequence). The CDR3 runs 15 residues. The CDR3 here is CSASRGGRRGEKLFF. Written as DNA, the CDR3 is TGCAGTGCTAGTAGGGGCGGGCGAAGGGGTGAAAAACTGTTTTTT.

The chain has TRBV6-4 and TRBJ2-3, with D possibly being TRBD1 (6 bases). The germline gives CDR1 MRHNA, CDR2 SNTAGT. Trimming cost V 3 bases and J 1 base, with 11 bases left between them. The CDR3 runs to 15 residues. CDR3 region: CASSEQAGGTDTQYF. DNA for the CDR3: TGTGCCAGCAGTGAGCAGGCAGGGGGCACAGATACGCAGTATTTT.

The rearrangement joins TRBV7-9 to TRBJ2-1, with TRBD2 matching 11 bases. The V and J ends lost 5 bases and 8 bases, in that order; junction bases with no gene match: 8. There are 15 residues in the CDR3. From germline, CDR1 is SEHNR and CDR2 FQNEAQ (reference sequence). The CDR3 sequence is CASSALAGGPHEQFF. DNA of the CDR3: TGTGCCAGCAGCGCATTAGCGGGGGGGCCACATGAGCAGTTCTTC.

The CDR3 sequence: CASSLWDPNEQFF. The CDR3 DNA reads TGTGCCAGCAGCTTGTGGGATCCGAATGAGCAGTTCTTC. The V call is TRBV5-6, the J call TRBJ2-1; D gene unclear. V was pared by 1 base and J by 7 bases, with 9 bases between. Germline V gene sequence: CDR1 SGHDT, CDR2 YYEEEE. The length of the CDR3 is 13 residues. The whole variable domain, filled in from reference TRBV5-6 and TRBJ2-1, reads DAGVTQSPTHLIKTRGQQVTLRCSPKSGHDTVSWYQQALGQGPQFIFQYYEEEERQRGNFPDRFSGHQFPNYSSELNVNALLLGDSALYLCASSLWDPNEQFFGPGTRLTVL.

This chain links TRBV7-9 with TRBJ2-5; 7 bases fit TRBD1. Germline V gene sequence: CDR1 SEHNR, CDR2 FQNEAQ (reference sequence). V gave up 2 bases and J gave up 1 base; unmatched junction bases: 7. The CDR3 consists of 16 residues. The CDR3 DNA sequence: TGTGCCAGCAGCTTATCGAGGGGGCGGATCCAAGAGACCCAGTACTTC. Protein: CASSLSRGRIQETQYF.

The chain uses TRBV12-3 or TRBV12-4 and TRBJ1-1; 7 bases map to TRBD1. CDR3 length: 12 amino acids. V trimming: 9 bases; J trimming: 2 bases; junction bases outside the gene matches: 3. CDR3: CARGQDNTEAFF. CDR3 DNA sequence: TGTGCCAGAGGACAGGATAACACTGAAGCTTTCTTT.

This sequence joins TRBV12-3 or TRBV12-4 and TRBJ1-1; possibly TRBD1 for D (6 bases). There are 17 residues in the CDR3. V was shortened by 2 bases and J by 0 bases, with 16 bases between the two germline ends. The CDR3 here is CASSLLVIDRLNTEAFF. The CDR3 DNA reads as TGTGCCAGCAGTTTATTAGTGATAGACAGGCTGAACACTGAAGCTTTCTTT.

V is TRBV5-1 and J is TRBJ2-1, with 7 bases identical to TRBD1. V was clipped by 9 bases and J by 3 bases; unmatched bases: 9. The germline CDR1 and CDR2 sequences are SGHRS and YFSETQ. The CDR3 spans 14 residues. CDR3 sequence: CATHEGDSYNEQFF. CDR3 bases: TGCGCCACCCATGAGGGGGACAGCTACAATGAGCAGTTCTTC.

This chain links TRBV7-9 with TRBJ1-1; the D gene is possibly TRBD1 (5 bases). The CDR3 is 13 amino acids. V was shortened by 5 bases and J by 1 base, with 8 bases between the two germline ends. Germline V lookup: CDR1 SEHNR, CDR2 FQNEAQ (reference sequence). The CDR3 sequence: CASSPQGNTEAFF. The CDR3 DNA is TGTGCCAGCAGCCCGCAGGGGAACACTGAAGCTTTCTTT.

The rearrangement joins TRBV9 to TRBJ2-1, with D hard to call. The CDR3 has 16 residues. CDR1 is SGDLS, CDR2 YYNGEE, per germline. Trimming pared 2 bases from V and 0 bases from J, leaving 12 bases between. As DNA, the CDR3 is TGTGCCAGCAGCGTCTACACCGGAAACTCCTACAATGAGCAGTTCTTC. This gives the protein CASSVYTGNSYNEQFF.

The gene calls are TRBV5-4 and TRBJ2-1; D is perhaps TRBD1 (5 bases). The CDR3 is 15 residues long. With 1 base removed from V and 5 bases from J, the gap between germline ends came to 13 bases. Germline assignment: CDR1 SGHNT and CDR2 YYREEE (reference sequence). This CDR3 reads CASSLTDSPNNEQFF. CDR3 bases: TGTGCCAGCAGCTTGACTGACAGCCCGAACAATGAGCAGTTCTTC.

The genes are TRBV7-9 and TRBJ2-1, with 9 bases matching TRBD1. CDR3 length: 14 residues. Germline trimming cut 8 bases from V and 5 bases from J; bases unmatched to any gene: 7. The germline gives CDR1 SEHNR, CDR2 FQNEAQ (reference sequence). This CDR3 is CASGGTGKDNEQFF. CDR3 coding DNA: TGTGCCAGCGGCGGGACAGGGAAGGACAATGAGCAGTTCTTC.

This clonotype occurred many times. The chain links TRBV12-3 or TRBV12-4 to TRBJ2-7, with D uncertain. This CDR3 region has 13 residues. The V gene lost 2 bases and the J gene lost 6 bases, with 11 bases spanning the gap. The CDR3 spells CASSLSGVGEQYV. CDR3 DNA sequence: TGTGCCAGCAGTTTAAGTGGGGTTGGCGAGCAGTACGTC.

The J gene is TRBJ2-3, the V gene TRBV20-1; no clear D gene. CDR3 length: 14 residues. V was clipped by 2 bases and J by 6 bases, with 15 bases between them. Germline CDR1 is DFQATT and CDR2 is SNEGSKA (reference sequence). The CDR3 region is CSARPLVVTDTQYF. CDR3 DNA: TGCAGTGCTAGACCGCTAGTAGTAACGGATACGCAGTATTTT.

The chain employs TRBV5-5 and TRBJ2-1; 7 bases match TRBD2. The junction had 8 bases not matched to a gene; V was cut back by 4 bases and J by 1 base. CDR1 is SGHKS and CDR2 is YYEKEE in the germline V gene (reference sequence). CDR3 size: 16 residues. The CDR3 nucleotides are TGTGCCAGCAGCCCCCGGGGGGAGCAATCCTACAATGAGCAGTTCTTC. Translated: CASSPRGEQSYNEQFF.

The chain couples TRBV15 to TRBJ1-4, with 11 bases matching TRBD1. The V gene end was trimmed by 1 base and the J gene end by 6 bases; junction bases not matched to a gene: 1. The CDR3 has 15 amino acids. CDR1 is LNHNV and CDR2 is YYDKDF in the germline V gene (reference sequence). The CDR3 region is CATSRVGQGDEKLFF. CDR3 nucleotide sequence: TGTGCCACCAGCAGAGTGGGACAGGGGGATGAAAAACTGTTTTTT. Looking up the rest from reference TRBV15 and TRBJ1-4 gives the full variable domain: DAMVIQNPRYQVTQFGKPVTLSCSQTLNHNVMYWYQQKSSQAPKLLFHYYDKDFNNEADTPDNFQSRRPNTSFCFLDIRSPGLGDTAMYLCATSRVGQGDEKLFFGSGTQLSVL.

The chain carries TRBV9 and TRBJ2-7; D uncertain. The V end was cut by 3 bases, the J end by 6 bases, with 4 bases between. The germline V gene has CDR1 SGDLS and CDR2 YYNGEE. The CDR3 covers 10 residues. CDR3 in amino acids: CASSGSEQYF. DNA of the CDR3: TGTGCCAGCAGCGGGAGCGAGCAGTACTTC.

V usage is TRBV11-3 and J usage is TRBJ2-5, with D maybe TRBD2 (5 bases). The CDR3 spans 19 residues. Germline V gene sequence: CDR1 SGHNT, CDR2 YENEEA. The V end was cut by 6 bases, the J end by 3 bases, with 29 bases between. The CDR3 sequence: CASSPRGRNGELEKETQYF. CDR3 bases: TGTGCCAGCAGTCCCAGAGGCCGTAACGGGGAGCTAGAAAAAGAGACCCAGTACTTC.

The chain recombines TRBV20-1 with TRBJ2-5; 9 nucleotides agree with TRBD1. CDR3 length: 14 residues. Germline V gene lookup returns CDR1 DFQATT and CDR2 SNEGSKA (reference sequence). J lost 2 bases, V lost 4 bases, and 5 bases had no gene match. The CDR3 loop reads CSATNRGRQETQYF. CDR3 coding DNA: TGCAGTGCTACGAACAGGGGGCGGCAAGAGACCCAGTACTTC.

This clonotype counts as medium-sized (0.01 to 0.1%). The chain recombines TRBV6-4 with TRBJ2-3, with 13 bases that match TRBD2. The CDR3 has 16 residues. Trimming at V came to 2 bases and at J to 1 base, leaving 0 bases not matched to a gene. Germline CDR1 and CDR2: MRHNA and SNTAGT. CDR3 DNA: TGTGCCAGCAGTGACGGACTAGCGGGAGGCACAGATACGCAGTATTTT. Protein product: CASSDGLAGGTDTQYF.

Concerning this clonotype itself: Mismatch with germline at one junction end may stem from a read error. The chain is built from TRBV9 and TRBJ2-2, with D maybe TRBD1 (6 bases). Germline V CDR1 and CDR2: SGDLS, YYNGEE. The CDR3 has 12 amino acids. The DNA of the CDR3 is TGTGCCATCAGCGTAGGGGGCGGGGAGCTGTTTTTT. It encodes CAISVGGGELFF. Full variable domain (outside the CDR3, taken from reference TRBV9 and TRBJ2-2): DSGVTQTPKHLITATGQRVTLRCSPRSGDLSVYWYQQSLDQGLQFLIQYYNGEERAKGNILERFSAQQFPDLHSELNLSSLELGDSALYFCAISVGGGELFFGEGSRLTVL.

CDR3 DNA sequence: TGTGCCAGCAGCCAAGATGAGACAGGGGCAGGCGAGCAGTACTTC. It translates to CASSQDETGAGEQYF. The V call is TRBV11-3, the J call TRBJ2-7; 8 nucleotides line up with TRBD1. The germline CDR1 and CDR2 sequences are SGHNT and YENEEA. The CDR3 covers 15 residues. V lost 5 bases, J lost 6 bases, and 12 bases stayed unmatched.

This chain connects TRBV25-1 to TRBJ2-1; D not resolved. V lost 3 bases and J 0 bases, leaving 6 bases between the germline ends. Germline values: CDR1 MGHDK, CDR2 SYGVNS. The CDR3 has 14 amino acids. CDR3 DNA: TGTGCCAGCAGTGATTCCTACTCCTACAATGAGCAGTTCTTC. It encodes CASSDSYSYNEQFF.

V and J are TRBV7-2 and TRBJ2-5; unclear D gene. V was shortened by 5 bases and J by 5 bases, with 33 bases between the two germline ends. The germline gives CDR1 SGHTA, CDR2 FQGNSA. There are 20 residues in the CDR3. CDR3 nucleotide sequence: TGTGCCAGCAGCCGCCAGCGTTCGTTTTATCGGGCAGATCGATCGGAGACCCAGTACTTC. Translating gives CASSRQRSFYRADRSETQYF.

The chain carries TRBV6-1 and TRBJ2-1; 12 bases align to TRBD2. Trimming took 5 bases from V and 0 from J; bases not matched to a gene: 2. This CDR3 has 16 residues. CDR1 is MNHNS and CDR2 is SASEGT in the germline V gene. CDR3 sequence reads: CASSSSGGGSYNEQFF. In DNA form, the CDR3 reads TGTGCCAGCAGTTCTAGCGGGGGGGGCTCCTACAATGAGCAGTTCTTC.

This clonotype was seen just once. The rearrangement uses TRBV29-1 and TRBJ2-3; 9 positions agree with TRBD1. Judging by the DNA end, TRBJ1-1 fits better; the J call may be wrong. The CDR3 extends over 12 amino acids. Looked up from germline, CDR1 is SQVTM and CDR2 is ANQGSEA. The CDR3 region has the DNA TGCAGCGTTCGCAGGGACAGGGAGCAAGCTTTCTTT. Encoded protein: CSVRRDREQAFF.

The chain combines TRBV7-2 with TRBJ1-5; weak D call: TRBD1 (5 bases). The CDR3 sequence is 15 residues long. The V end was cut by 2 bases, the J end by 14 bases, with 22 bases between. Germline V gene lookup returns CDR1 SGHTA and CDR2 FQGNSA. The CDR3 region is CASSLTAGGVFYEHF. DNA of the CDR3: TGTGCCAGCAGCTTAACGGCGGGAGGGGTCTTCTACGAGCATTTT.

This clonotype showed up many times. The chain combines TRBV10-1 with TRBJ2-2; TRBD1 or TRBD2 may be the D gene (5 bases each). This CDR3 contains 16 residues. Germline-derived CDR1 and CDR2 are WNHNN and SYGVQD (reference sequence). Trimming removed 6 bases at V and 0 bases at J, with 14 bases between. CDR3 loop: CASSKWLGANTGELFF. In nucleotides, the CDR3 is TGCGCCAGCAGCAAGTGGCTGGGGGCGAACACCGGGGAGCTGTTTTTT.